These T cell receptor beta chains were read from a single sample in a study of graft-versus-host responses after intestinal transplantation. Profiling relied on immunoSEQ multiplex PCR, and the TCRdb table lists in-frame clones only, not all of them. Altogether approximately 5,000 clones are present, about 70% being singletons, with the ten largest covering roughly 37%. The sequences come from PBMCs, collected 541 days after intestinal transplant. The receptors were sampled from a human patient who received an intestinal transplant, so some T cells may come from the graft donor. Each CDR3 is given with its conserved first and last residue. Fields, in order: clone size, D gene, V gene, CDR3 protein. The D gene is left open where the match is weak. The size field is filled for only some rows; it gives once, few, many or a size class.

.,.,TRBV27,CASSFGTGELFF
.,.,TRBV7-9,CASSLGLAGQTEAFF
.,.,TRBV2,CASSTQVTNYGYTF
.,TRBD1,TRBV7-8,CASSWGDRGLETGELFF
.,.,TRBV18,CASSADGSYGYTF
.,.,TRBV11-1,CASSLDTDPYGYTF
.,TRBD2,TRBV5-5,CASSLASGGALDTQYF
few,TRBD1,TRBV7-9,CASSSGQGHTDTQYF
.,.,TRBV14,CASSQSRVRGYTF
.,.,TRBV6-6,CASSYSEQGLFYEQYF
once,.,TRBV6-8,CASSGRVSYGKTYGYTF
.,.,TRBV6-1,CASSYMETDTQYF
few,.,TRBV12-1,CASSQESGGTEAFF
once,.,TRBV30,CAWTGSPSSYNEQFF
.,.,TRBV4-1,CASSQVSPGSEQFF
.,TRBD1,TRBV4-3,CASSQEHGQGVGNTIYF
large,.,TRBV5-1,CASSQGGGVMNTEAFF
.,.,TRBV18,CASSPPSGHYTGELFF
.,TRBD1,TRBV2,CASTSDRAREQYF
once,TRBD2,TRBV6-1,CASSEIAGGYNEQFF
.,TRBD1,TRBV30,CAWSVGTGNNYGYTF
.,.,TRBV14,CASSSQSAQHF
.,.,TRBV18,CASSPNVPYNSPLHF
.,TRBD2,TRBV19,CASSTSEGLAYEQYF
.,.,TRBV10-2,CASSELGRAVEAFF
few,.,TRBV27,CASRETGDLSGGYTF
.,TRBD2,TRBV30,CAGRVSGGGGLWEETQYF
few,TRBD1,TRBV15,CATSRDGTGTDTQYF
.,.,TRBV6-5,CASSYSADSSYEQYF
.,TRBD1,TRBV5-5,CASSQEHGQGVGNTIYF
.,TRBD2,TRBV6-9,CASSLLAGGPEEQYF
.,.,TRBV29-1,CSVVSGDEGYTF
.,TRBD2,TRBV6-5,CASTSGETDTQYF
once,TRBD2,TRBV6-6,CASTSGETDTQYF
few,.,TRBV4-1,CASSQDSGYTNYGYTF
.,.,TRBV5-8,CASSLPLIGNTEAFF
.,.,TRBV11-1,CASSLDTDTQYF
.,TRBD1,TRBV7-8,CASSLPGTAFHF
.,.,TRBV27,CASSNGRGGYEQYF
.,.,TRBV7-2,CASSWSGVRTEAFF
.,TRBD1,TRBV6-5,CASSSTHKTGGSGYTF
few,.,TRBV6-5,CASSVEVAGTAEQYF
.,TRBD1,TRBV6-5,CASSLNRDRVDTQYF
few,TRBD1,TRBV6-1,CASSDDRGRSNQPQHF
.,TRBD1,TRBV2,CASSVQGAAGANVLTF
.,TRBD1,TRBV6-5,CASSYPGQGNEKLFF
once,.,TRBV10-3,CAIRGQENYGYTF
.,.,TRBV6-6,CASSYQHSAYEQYF
.,TRBD1,TRBV11-2,CASSFRRQGHEQYF